The next 16 T cell receptor beta chains were all read from a single sample in a study of blood T cell repertoires in COVID-19. Using immunoSEQ multiplex PCR, the repertoire was profiled, and TCRdb retains in-frame clones only, with some absent. The sample contains under 150,000 clones, 84% of which appear only once. Sequences were obtained from peripheral blood. The receptor set was obtained from a woman aged 60 to 75 with acute or convalescent COVID-19.

The sample holds one count of this clone. V and J are TRBV4-1 and TRBJ2-3; 13 positions agree with TRBD2. Per germline, CDR1 MGHRA and CDR2 YSYEKL. The CDR3 has 18 residues. Trimming at V came to 3 bases and at J to 3 bases, leaving 9 bases not matched to a gene. DNA for the CDR3: TGCGCCAGCAGCCAGCAACCGGGACTAGCGGGAAAGACAGATACGCAGTATTTT. This translates into CASSQQPGLAGKTDTQYF.

V and J are TRBV4-1 and TRBJ2-7; 10 nucleotides line up with TRBD1. Germline assignment: CDR1 MGHRA and CDR2 YSYEKL. V lost 4 bases and J lost 4; bases outside the gene matches: 7. This CDR3 spans 15 amino acids. For the CDR3, the DNA is TGCGCCAGCAGCCTCCATCGACAGGGGGCTTACGAGCAGTACTTC. Protein product: CASSLHRQGAYEQYF.

This chain links TRBV19 with TRBJ2-7, with D possibly matching TRBD1 (5 bases). The V end lost 4 bases, the J end lost 3 bases, and 10 bases lay between the germline ends. The CDR3 runs to 13 residues. The V gene's germline CDR1 is LNHDA and CDR2 SQIVND (reference sequence). The CDR3 spells CASSRGSIYEQYF. For the CDR3, the DNA is TGTGCCAGTAGTAGGGGCTCCATCTACGAGCAGTACTTC.

The chain recombines TRBV6-5 with TRBJ1-2; possibly TRBD1 for D (5 bases). Trimming cost V 2 bases and J 4 bases, with 11 bases left between them. CDR3 length: 14 amino acids. Per the germline V gene, CDR1 is MNHEY and CDR2 is SVGAGI. In DNA form, the CDR3 reads TGTGCCAGCAGTTACAGGGGCGGATCCTATGGCTACACCTTC. It translates to CASSYRGGSYGYTF.

The chain is built from TRBV3-1 (or the pseudogene TRBV3-2) and TRBJ1-6; D not resolved. The CDR3 is made up of 12 amino acids. CDR1 and CDR2 from the germline V gene are LGHDT and YNNKEL (reference sequence). V lost 2 bases and J 9 bases, leaving 5 bases between the germline ends. CDR3 bases: TGTGCCAGCAGCCAATTACTTTCACCCCTCCACTTT. Translation: CASSQLLSPLHF.

The chain employs TRBV19 and TRBJ2-5; 11 nucleotides match TRBD2. CDR1 is LNHDA, CDR2 SQIVND, per germline (reference sequence). The CDR3 contains 16 residues. V gave up 7 bases and J gave up 4 bases; unmatched junction bases: 11. The chain's CDR3 is CASTRTSGSLLETQYF. CDR3 DNA sequence: TGTGCCAGTACTCGGACTAGCGGGTCTTTGTTAGAGACCCAGTACTTC.

The chain employs TRBV2 and TRBJ2-5; TRBD2 matches at 10 bases. V lost 4 bases and J lost 2; bases outside the gene matches: 4. This CDR3 has 15 amino acids. Germline CDR1 and CDR2: SNHLY and FYNNEI. DNA of the CDR3: TGTGCCAGCAGTGGTTGGACTAGCGGACAAGAGACCCAGTACTTC. Translating it yields CASSGWTSGQETQYF. The full variable domain, with the rest looked up from reference TRBV2 and TRBJ2-5, is EPEVTQTPSHQVTQMGQEVILRCVPISNHLYFYWYRQILGQKVEFLVSFYNNEISEKSEIFDDQFSVERPDGSNFTLKIRSTKLEDSAMYFCASSGWTSGQETQYFGPGTRLLVL.

This rearrangement joins TRBV2 to TRBJ1-1; TRBD1 matches 9 bases. The CDR3 contains 13 residues. V shed 11 bases and J 3 bases; nucleotides not matched to a gene: 7. Germline CDR1 SNHLY, CDR2 FYNNEI. The CDR3 DNA sequence: TGTGCCGGCCACCGGGACAGGGACACTGAAGCTTTCTTT. Protein product: CAGHRDRDTEAFF.

The V and J genes are TRBV28 and TRBJ1-1, with TRBD1 matching over 7 bases. Germline V gene sequence: CDR1 MDHEN, CDR2 SYDVKM. This CDR3 region has 14 residues. Unmatched junction bases numbered 4, after V lost 6 bases and J lost 0 bases. The CDR3 loop reads CASSPGGLNTEAFF. The DNA of the CDR3 is TGTGCCAGCAGCCCAGGGGGTTTGAACACTGAAGCTTTCTTT.

The V and J genes are TRBV7-8 and TRBJ1-1; 7 positions agree with TRBD1. The CDR3 is made up of 16 amino acids. V gave up 1 base and J gave up 6 bases; unmatched junction bases: 11. Germline V CDR1 and CDR2: SGHVS, FQNEAQ. The CDR3, as DNA: TGTGCCAGCAGCTTAGGACAGGGACCCAGTAGGGCTGAAGCTTTCTTT. Its translation: CASSLGQGPSRAEAFF.

J is TRBJ2-1 and V is TRBV30, with TRBD2 matching 8 bases. The CDR3 length is 16 residues. V was pared by 0 bases and J by 6 bases, with 10 bases of the junction left unmatched. Germline V gene sequence: CDR1 GTSNPN, CDR2 SVGIG (reference sequence). The CDR3 here is CAWSVYPGGPGNEQFF. DNA for the CDR3: TGTGCCTGGAGTGTATACCCGGGAGGGCCGGGCAATGAGCAGTTCTTC. The variable domain in full, completed from reference TRBV30 and TRBJ2-1, reads SQTIHQWPATLVQPVGSPLSLECTVEGTSNPNLYWYRQAAGRGLQLLFYSVGIGQISSEVPQNLSASRPQDRQFILSSKKLLLSDSGFYLCAWSVYPGGPGNEQFFGPGTRLTVL.

This rearrangement joins TRBV4-3 to TRBJ1-4; 9 positions agree with TRBD1. Trimming took 1 base from V and 7 from J; bases not matched to a gene: 4. The germline V gene has CDR1 LGHNA and CDR2 YSLEER. CDR3 size: 15 residues. The CDR3 reads CASSQVTGGSEKLFF. The DNA of the CDR3 is TGCGCCAGCAGCCAAGTGACAGGGGGGAGTGAAAAACTGTTTTTT.

The J gene is TRBJ1-2, the V gene TRBV29-1; 8 bases are shared with TRBD1. The trim removed 5 bases at V and 3 bases at J, leaving 5 bases unmatched. CDR3 size: 13 residues. Germline CDR1 and CDR2: SQVTM and ANQGSEA. The CDR3 DNA sequence: TGCAGCGTTCCTCCCAGGGGGCACTATGGCTACACCTTC. It specifies CSVPPRGHYGYTF.

The V call is TRBV28, the J call TRBJ1-1, with 10 nucleotides matching TRBD1. V was pared by 2 bases and J by 3 bases, with 0 bases of the junction left unmatched. The germline V gene has CDR1 MDHEN and CDR2 SYDVKM. CDR3 length: 14 amino acids. The CDR3 sequence: CASSLGTGDTEAFF. As DNA, the CDR3 is TGTGCCAGCAGTTTAGGGACAGGGGACACTGAAGCTTTCTTT. Supplemented by reference TRBV28 and TRBJ1-1, the full variable domain reads DVKVTQSSRYLVKRTGEKVFLECVQDMDHENMFWYRQDPGLGLRLIYFSYDVKMKEKGDIPEGYSVSREKKERFSLILESASTNQTSMYLCASSLGTGDTEAFFGQGTRLTVV.

The V call is TRBV5-6, the J call TRBJ2-1, with 7 bases aligning to TRBD2. The V and J ends lost 6 bases and 0 bases, in that order; junction bases with no gene match: 3. The CDR3 runs 14 residues. The V gene's germline CDR1 is SGHDT and CDR2 YYEEEE. The CDR3 spells CASTPGGSYNEQFF. The CDR3 DNA is TGTGCCAGCACCCCGGGGGGCTCCTACAATGAGCAGTTCTTC.

Details on this clone: One end of the junction fails to match germline, which may point to a read error. In nucleotides, the CDR3 is TGTGCCTGGAGTACATACCTACGCTCAGGTTTACTCTTC. Translating gives CAWSTYLRSGLLF. V is TRBV30 and J is TRBJ1-2; D ambiguous. CDR3 size: 13 residues. Germline V lookup: CDR1 GTSNPN, CDR2 SVGIG (reference sequence).